The clone carrying this TCR beta chain was observed a handful of times. The entry originates in a study of T cell repertoires in cytomegalovirus infection. The ends were cut back, 1 base at V and 5 bases at J, with 11 bases in the middle. CDR3 length: 13 amino acids. CDR1 is DFQATT and CDR2 is SNEGSKA in the germline V gene (reference sequence). Each CDR3 protein gets one entry after TCRdb re-called the reads with MiXCR. This sample has 310,000 or so distinct CDR3 sequences, with 15% to 20% found just once. The TCR sequence derives from a human donor in good health (CMV status not recorded). Some clones in this sample may be carry-over from other donors' samples. The chain links TRBV20-1 to TRBJ2-5; D is possibly TRBD1 or TRBD2 (5 bases each). Sequencing used PBMCs. In nucleotides, the CDR3 is TGCAGTGCTAGAGGGGGGATTAGGGAGACCCAGTACTTC. Its protein product is CSARGGIRETQYF.